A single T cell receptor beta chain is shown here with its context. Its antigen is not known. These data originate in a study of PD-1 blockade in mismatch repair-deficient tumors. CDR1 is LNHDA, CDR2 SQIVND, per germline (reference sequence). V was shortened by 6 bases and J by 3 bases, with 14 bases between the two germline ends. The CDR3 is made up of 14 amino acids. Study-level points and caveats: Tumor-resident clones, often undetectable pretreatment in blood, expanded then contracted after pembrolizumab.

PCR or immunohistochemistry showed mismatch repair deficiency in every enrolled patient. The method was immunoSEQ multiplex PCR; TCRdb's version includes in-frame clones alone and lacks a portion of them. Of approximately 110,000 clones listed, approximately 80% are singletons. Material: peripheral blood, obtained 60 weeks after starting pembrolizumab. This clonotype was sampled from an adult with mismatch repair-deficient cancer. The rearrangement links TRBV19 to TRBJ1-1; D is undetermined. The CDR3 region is CASRTHGEDTEAFF. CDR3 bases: TGTGCCAGTAGGACACATGGCGAGGACACTGAAGCTTTCTTT.